The sequence of this T cell receptor beta chain was determined in a study of T cell responses to AZD1222 COVID-19 vaccine. In the study overall: Analyses pooled second doses at about 4 or about 12 weeks.

Germline CDR1 SGHTA, CDR2 FQGTGA. This CDR3 is built from 15 residues. The V gene lost 3 bases and the J gene lost 1 base, with 12 bases spanning the gap. TCRdb's copy holds only in-frame clones and misses some; the assay was immunoSEQ multiplex PCR. The data show 100,000 to 150,000 clones, over 90% seen once. As concerns this clone: What it binds is not known.

Broader study findings: Spike regions recognized by vaccine-associated CD4 TCRs spanned the protein, led by 160-218 and 743-854. White British people made up most donors, females outnumbered males, and clonal diversity was possibly underestimated. Spike-specific TCR breadth and depth rose after two AZD1222 doses.

This chain uses TRBV7-3 with TRBJ2-5; D call uncertain. The source was peripheral blood, collected on day 0 of AZD1222 vaccination. The TCR sequence derives from an adult in good health. The CDR3 region has the DNA TGTGCCAGCAGCTTTTCAGGTCGGACCCAAGAGACCCAGTACTTC. It yields the protein CASSFSGRTQETQYF.